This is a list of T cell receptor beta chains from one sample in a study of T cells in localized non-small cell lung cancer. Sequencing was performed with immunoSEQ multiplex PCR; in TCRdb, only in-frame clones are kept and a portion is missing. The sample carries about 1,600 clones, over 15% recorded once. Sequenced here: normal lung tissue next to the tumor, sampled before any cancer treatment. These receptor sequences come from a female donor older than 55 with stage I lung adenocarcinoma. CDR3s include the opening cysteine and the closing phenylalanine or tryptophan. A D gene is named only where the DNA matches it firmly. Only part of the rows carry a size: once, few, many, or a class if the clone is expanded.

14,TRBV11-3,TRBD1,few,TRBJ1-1,TGTGCCAGCAGCCCCCACTCTACAGGGGCTGAAGCTTTCTTT,CASSPHSTGAEAFF
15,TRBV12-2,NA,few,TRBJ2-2,TGTGCCAGTTCCCGACAGGGGGCCGTCGCCGGGGAGCTGTTTTTT,CASSRQGAVAGELFF
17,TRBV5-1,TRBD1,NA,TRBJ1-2,TGCGCCAGCAGCTCAAAGGCCCGGGACAGAGCTAACTATGGCTACACCTTC,CASSSKARDRANYGYTF
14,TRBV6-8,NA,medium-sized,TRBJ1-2,TGTGCCAGCAGGAGGGCAGGGGCCTACTATGGCTACACCTTC,CASRRAGAYYGYTF
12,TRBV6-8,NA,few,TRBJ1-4,TGTGCCAGCAGGAAGGGGGGCGAAAAACTGTTTTTT,CASRKGGEKLFF
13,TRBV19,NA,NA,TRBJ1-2,TGTGCCACTACCAATGGACTTAACTATGGCTACACCTTC,CATTNGLNYGYTF
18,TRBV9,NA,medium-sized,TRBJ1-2,TGTGCCAGCAGCGTAGCCCCCTCTACCGGACGGTGGAACTATGGCTACACCTTC,CASSVAPSTGRWNYGYTF
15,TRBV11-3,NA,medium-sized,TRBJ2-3,TGTGCCAGCAGCTTAGGGCAAAGCTTCACAGATACGCAGTATTTT,CASSLGQSFTDTQYF
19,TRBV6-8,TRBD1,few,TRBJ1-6,TGTGCCAGCAGAGACGGACAGGGTCGATCGAGCTCCTATAATTCACCCCTCCACTTT,CASRDGQGRSSSYNSPLHF
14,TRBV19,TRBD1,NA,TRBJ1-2,TGTGCCAGTAGGCCGAAAGGGACAGGGCGAGGCTACACCTTC,CASRPKGTGRGYTF
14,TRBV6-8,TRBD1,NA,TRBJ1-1,TGTGCCAGCAGCACCGGACAGGTGAACACTGAAGCTTTCTTT,CASSTGQVNTEAFF
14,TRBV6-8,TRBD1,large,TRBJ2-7,TGTGCCAGCCGGGACAGCCCTCCTGATTACGAGCAGTACTTC,CASRDSPPDYEQYF
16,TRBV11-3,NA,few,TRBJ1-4,TGTGCCAGCAGCCGGTGGACAACAGCAACTAATGAAAAACTGTTTTTT,CASSRWTTATNEKLFF
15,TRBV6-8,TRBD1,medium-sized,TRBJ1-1,TGTGCCAGCAGTTCTGGGACAGCCGGGAACACTGAAGCTTTCTTT,CASSSGTAGNTEAFF
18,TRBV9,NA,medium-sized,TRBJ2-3,TGTGCCAGCAGCGTGGGCGATTCAACGGGAACTAGCACAGATACGCAGTATTTT,CASSVGDSTGTSTDTQYF
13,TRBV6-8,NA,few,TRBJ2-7,TGTGCCAGCAGTTACTCTACTAGATACGAGCAGTACTTC,CASSYSTRYEQYF
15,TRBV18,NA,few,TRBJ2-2,TGTGCCAGCTCACCACGGGACTTGTTCACCGGGGAGCTGTTTTTT,CASSPRDLFTGELFF
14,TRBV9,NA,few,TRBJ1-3,TGTGCCAGCAGCCGTCGGGGGTTGGGAAACACCATATATTTT,CASSRRGLGNTIYF
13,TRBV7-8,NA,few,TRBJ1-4,TGTGCCAGCAGCTTACAGGAGCGAGAAAAACTGTTTTTT,CASSLQEREKLFF
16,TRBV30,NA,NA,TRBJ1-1,TGTGCCTGGAGTGGGGGGCAGGGTGGCCAGAACACTGAAGCTTTCTTT,CAWSGGQGGQNTEAFF
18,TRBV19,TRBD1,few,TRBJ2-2,TGTGCCAGTAGATCCGGGACAGGGCTTTCCCTCTCCACCGGGGAGCTGTTTTTT,CASRSGTGLSLSTGELFF
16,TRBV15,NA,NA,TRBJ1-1,TGTGCCACCAGCAGCCTCAGAGAGTCCGTGAACACTGAAGCTTTCTTT,CATSSLRESVNTEAFF
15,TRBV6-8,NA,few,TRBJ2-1,TGTGCCAGCAGTTACTCGAGCGAAGGGGGTAATGAGCAGTTCTTC,CASSYSSEGGNEQFF